The 5 T cell receptor beta chains in this list originate from one sample, sequenced in a study of blood T cell repertoires in COVID-19. Sequencing used immunoSEQ multiplex PCR; TCRdb keeps in-frame clones, though not all of them. Of some 120,000 clones in the sample, about 88% are singletons; the top ten hold under 4.5%. Sample: peripheral blood. These receptors all come from a middle-aged man with active COVID-19.

The sample holds one count of this clone. The chain employs TRBV20-1 and TRBJ2-7, with TRBD2 identical over 7 bases. The CDR3 has 14 amino acids. V trimming: 3 bases; J trimming: 4 bases; junction bases outside the gene matches: 9. From germline, CDR1 is DFQATT and CDR2 SNEGSKA (reference sequence). CDR3 sequence reads: CSASPRGRGYEQYV. CDR3 nucleotides: TGCAGTGCTAGTCCCCGCGGGAGAGGGTACGAGCAGTACGTC.

This clone has just a few counts. J is TRBJ1-2 and V is TRBV5-4, with D possibly matching TRBD1 (6 bases). V was cut by 4 bases and J by 2 bases, with 9 bases left in between. Germline V gene lookup returns CDR1 SGHNT and CDR2 YYREEE (reference sequence). This CDR3 comprises 13 residues. The CDR3 bases are TGTGCCAGCAGCGTTGACAGGAACTATGGCTACACCTTC. Its protein is CASSVDRNYGYTF. Filled out from reference TRBV5-4 and TRBJ1-2, the complete variable domain reads ETGVTQSPTHLIKTRGQQVTLRCSSQSGHNTVSWYQQALGQGPQFIFQYYREEENGRGNFPPRFSGLQFPNYSSELNVNALELDDSALYLCASSVDRNYGYTFGSGTRLTVV.

This chain joins TRBV7-9 and TRBJ2-7, with TRBD1 identical over 9 bases. Germline trimming cut 5 bases from V and 3 bases from J; bases unmatched to any gene: 14. CDR3 length: 17 residues. Germline V gene lookup returns CDR1 SEHNR and CDR2 FQNEAQ (reference sequence). CDR3: CASSATPGTGKDYEQYF. In DNA form, the CDR3 reads TGTGCCAGCAGCGCCACCCCCGGGACAGGGAAAGACTACGAGCAGTACTTC. The full variable domain, completed using reference TRBV7-9 and TRBJ2-7, is DTGVSQNPRHKITKRGQNVTFRCDPISEHNRLYWYRQTLGQGPEFLTYFQNEAQLEKSRLLSDRFSAERPKGSFSTLEIQRTEQGDSAMYLCASSATPGTGKDYEQYFGPGTRLTVT.

V gene TRBV5-1 combines with J gene TRBJ1-4; weak D call: TRBD1 (6 bases). This CDR3 contains 16 residues. The germline CDR1 and CDR2 sequences are SGHRS and YFSETQ. V was cut by 0 bases and J by 0 bases, with 9 bases left in between. CDR3 DNA sequence: TGCGCCAGCAGCTTGGGACAGGTCGCAACTAATGAAAAACTGTTTTTT. Translating gives CASSLGQVATNEKLFF.

The V and J genes are TRBV4-1 and TRBJ1-2; possibly TRBD1 for D (5 bases). The V and J ends lost 0 bases and 5 bases respectively, with 16 bases between them. CDR3 length: 16 amino acids. In germline, CDR1 is MGHRA, CDR2 YSYEKL. The CDR3 spells CASSQDVPQGGYGYTF. CDR3 nucleotides: TGCGCCAGCAGCCAAGATGTTCCCCAGGGAGGGTATGGCTACACCTTC.